The sequence of this T cell receptor (beta chain) was determined in a study of cytomegalovirus exposure and HLA in healthy donors. Notes on the study in general: Across all donors, roughly uniform sequencing depth was an assumption of the presence/absence analyses. Earlier findings revealed that most TCR beta V segments proved productive either about 90% or about 30% of the time.

PCR amplification relied on 60 Vbeta primers (plus 13 Jbeta primers). Generated by immunoSEQ multiplex PCR, the TCRdb table keeps only in-frame clones and is missing some. Here the sample spans around 140,000 clones, about 61% being singletons. Regarding this clone: Its antigen is as yet unknown.

Germline CDR1 and CDR2: SNHLY and FYNNEI. This CDR3 spans 15 amino acids. Trimming stripped 6 bases from V and 5 bases from J, with 20 bases between. The chain employs TRBV2 and TRBJ2-7; TRBD2 is a possible D gene (7 bases). Material: PBMCs. This clonotype was obtained from a woman in her forties in good health and CMV-seronegative. The CDR3 here is CASSATGRAQNEQYF. CDR3 bases: TGTGCCAGCAGCGCTACAGGGAGGGCCCAGAACGAGCAGTACTTC.